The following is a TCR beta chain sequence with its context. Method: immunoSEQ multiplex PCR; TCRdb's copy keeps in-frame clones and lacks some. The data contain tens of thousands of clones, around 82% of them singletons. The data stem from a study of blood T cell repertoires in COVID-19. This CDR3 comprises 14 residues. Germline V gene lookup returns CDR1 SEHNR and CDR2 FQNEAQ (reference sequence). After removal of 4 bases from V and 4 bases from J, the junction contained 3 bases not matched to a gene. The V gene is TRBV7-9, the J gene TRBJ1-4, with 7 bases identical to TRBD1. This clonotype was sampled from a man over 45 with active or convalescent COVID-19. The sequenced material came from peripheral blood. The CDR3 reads CASSSGTVNEKLFF. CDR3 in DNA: TGTGCCAGCAGCTCTGGGACAGTTAATGAAAAACTGTTTTTT.